Listed below are T cell receptor beta chains from one sample, sequenced in a study of control samples from healthy donors and cancer patients. Sequenced by immunoSEQ multiplex PCR; TCRdb stores in-frame clones only, minus some. The sample has 100,000 to 150,000 clones, around 92% seen once; the top ten hold 2% to 2.5%. Material: blood. These receptors were collected from a woman between 50 and 59 years old in good health. Both conserved end residues are part of each CDR3. The order of the fields is D gene, V gene, clone size, J gene, CDR3 protein, CDR3 DNA. The D gene is left open where the match is weak. Where a row states a size, it is once, few, many or the class of an expanded clone; other rows omit it.

d_call: .; v_call: TRBV30; clone_size: once; j_call: TRBJ1-6; cdr3_aa: CAWSHSSYNSPLHF; cdr3_nt: TGTGCCTGGAGTCACAGCTCCTATAATTCACCCCTCCACTTT
d_call: .; v_call: TRBV27; clone_size: .; j_call: TRBJ2-2; cdr3_aa: CASRAHQNTGELFF; cdr3_nt: TGTGCCAGCAGGGCTCACCAGAACACCGGGGAGCTGTTTTTT
d_call: .; v_call: TRBV5-6; clone_size: once; j_call: TRBJ2-7; cdr3_aa: CASSLPDGYEQYF; cdr3_nt: TGTGCCAGCAGCTTGCCAGACGGCTACGAGCAGTACTTC
d_call: .; v_call: TRBV28; clone_size: .; j_call: TRBJ2-5; cdr3_aa: CASSFNRVQETQYF; cdr3_nt: TGTGCCAGCAGTTTCAACAGGGTCCAAGAGACCCAGTACTTC
d_call: TRBD2; v_call: TRBV7-2; clone_size: .; j_call: TRBJ2-6; cdr3_aa: CASPTAGGGSGANVLTF; cdr3_nt: TGTGCCAGCCCGACAGCGGGGGGGGGCTCTGGGGCCAACGTCCTGACTTTC
d_call: .; v_call: TRBV6-5; clone_size: .; j_call: TRBJ2-2; cdr3_aa: CASRIDGRNTGELFF; cdr3_nt: TGTGCCAGCAGAATAGACGGACGAAACACCGGGGAGCTGTTTTTT
d_call: TRBD1; v_call: TRBV6-5; clone_size: .; j_call: TRBJ2-7; cdr3_aa: CASSSTGDRATEQYF; cdr3_nt: TGTGCCAGCAGTTCGACCGGGGACAGGGCTACGGAGCAGTACTTC
d_call: .; v_call: TRBV7-9; clone_size: .; j_call: TRBJ1-1; cdr3_aa: CASSPPTGRNTEAFF; cdr3_nt: TGTGCCAGCAGCCCTCCCACAGGGCGGAACACTGAAGCTTTCTTT
d_call: TRBD1; v_call: TRBV5-5; clone_size: .; j_call: TRBJ1-1; cdr3_aa: CASSLGQGYTEAFF; cdr3_nt: TGTGCCAGCAGCTTGGGACAGGGGTATACTGAAGCTTTCTTT
d_call: .; v_call: TRBV5-1; clone_size: .; j_call: TRBJ1-2; cdr3_aa: CASSGGYYGYTF; cdr3_nt: TGCGCCAGCAGCGGGGGGTATTACGGCTACACCTTC
d_call: TRBD1; v_call: TRBV7-8; clone_size: .; j_call: TRBJ2-5; cdr3_aa: CASSSRTGRETQYF; cdr3_nt: TGTGCCAGCAGCTCACGGACAGGGAGGGAGACCCAGTACTTC
d_call: .; v_call: TRBV25-1; clone_size: .; j_call: TRBJ2-6; cdr3_aa: CASSPGANVLTF; cdr3_nt: TGTGCCAGCAGTCCTGGGGCCAACGTCCTGACTTTC
d_call: .; v_call: TRBV6-1; clone_size: .; j_call: TRBJ2-7; cdr3_aa: CASSETVVGEQYF; cdr3_nt: TGTGCCAGCAGTGAAACGGTGGTGGGGGAGCAGTACTTC
d_call: TRBD1; v_call: TRBV10-2; clone_size: once; j_call: TRBJ1-2; cdr3_aa: CASSGTGGNYGYTF; cdr3_nt: TGCGCCAGCAGCGGGACAGGGGGCAACTATGGCTACACCTTC
d_call: .; v_call: TRBV11-2; clone_size: .; j_call: TRBJ1-3; cdr3_aa: CASSSLTGSGNTIYF; cdr3_nt: TGTGCCAGCAGCTCTCTAACAGGCTCTGGAAACACCATATATTTT
d_call: .; v_call: TRBV5-1; clone_size: .; j_call: TRBJ1-2; cdr3_aa: CASSPQGLGYTF; cdr3_nt: TGCGCCAGCAGCCCACAGGGACTCGGCTACACCTTC
d_call: .; v_call: TRBV30; clone_size: .; j_call: TRBJ1-5; cdr3_aa: CAWASDNQPQHF; cdr3_nt: TGTGCCTGGGCCTCGGATAATCAGCCCCAGCATTTT
d_call: .; v_call: TRBV5-4; clone_size: .; j_call: TRBJ2-3; cdr3_aa: CASSSGLNTDTQYF; cdr3_nt: TGTGCCAGCAGCTCCGGACTGAATACAGATACGCAGTATTTT
d_call: .; v_call: TRBV27; clone_size: .; j_call: TRBJ2-7; cdr3_aa: CASSSGRTSYEQYF; cdr3_nt: TGTGCCAGCAGTTCCGGACGGACCTCCTACGAGCAGTACTTC
d_call: .; v_call: TRBV28; clone_size: .; j_call: TRBJ1-1; cdr3_aa: CASSLQGDTEAFF; cdr3_nt: TGTGCCAGCAGTTTGCAGGGTGACACTGAAGCTTTCTTT
d_call: .; v_call: TRBV14; clone_size: .; j_call: TRBJ2-5; cdr3_aa: CASSYGEETQYF; cdr3_nt: TGTGCCAGCAGTTATGGGGAAGAGACCCAGTACTTC
d_call: .; v_call: TRBV6-5; clone_size: .; j_call: TRBJ1-1; cdr3_aa: CASSYGATEAFF; cdr3_nt: TGTGCCAGCAGTTACGGCGCCACTGAAGCTTTCTTT
d_call: TRBD2; v_call: TRBV28; clone_size: once; j_call: TRBJ2-2; cdr3_aa: CASLTSGRLRGELFF; cdr3_nt: TGTGCCAGTTTGACTAGCGGGAGGTTACGCGGGGAGCTGTTTTTT
d_call: .; v_call: TRBV19; clone_size: .; j_call: TRBJ1-5; cdr3_aa: CATLPGPAGNQPQHF; cdr3_nt: TGTGCCACCCTTCCTGGGCCAGCGGGGAATCAGCCCCAGCATTTT